The present entry profiles one T cell receptor (beta chain) with its context. Its antigen is still unknown. This sample was taken from a study of CXCR3-negative and CXCR3-positive naive CD8 T cells. General observations from the study: CXCR3-negative naive cells had less hydrophobic TRB CDR3s than did CXCR3-positive naive cells. The study found CXCR3 expression partially decreased after cryopreservation and ran most assays on fresh PBMCs. For naive cells, CXCR3-negative and CXCR3-positive subsets had similar TRBV-TRBJ usage; for memory cells, usage differed.

TRB cDNA was prepared as libraries by UMI-labeled 5' RACE. TCRdb derives one entry per CDR3 protein from the 5' RACE reads, leaving out DNA. This table lists fewer than 7,000 distinct CDR3 sequences. Germline V gives CDR1 SEHNR, CDR2 FQNEAQ (reference sequence). The CDR3 length is 14 residues. The naive CD8+ gate required CD45RO-CCR7+CD27+CD95- phenotype. The V call is TRBV7-9, the J call TRBJ2-3; TCRdb lists TRBD1, though no DNA is available to test this call. This TCR derives from a human donor in good health. Some clones in this sample may be carry-over from other donors' samples. Sequenced input: naive CXCR3+ CD8+ T cells from blood. The sample's subset: CD45RO-CCR7+CD27+CD95- naive CD8+ T cells expressing CXCR3 (TNR3+). The CDR3 reads CASRAGDSADTQYF.